Following are 18 T cell receptor beta chains from one sample sequenced in a study of shared clonotypes between healthy human individuals. The protocol was immunoSEQ multiplex PCR, while the TCRdb copy is restricted to in-frame clones and leaves out a portion. The table records around 2.3 million clones, 90% to 97% of them present only once. Sequencing was carried out using naive CD4+ T cells sorted from blood. The subset is: CD45RA+ positively selected. These receptors were collected from a man aged 18 to 29 in good health.

A note on this clone: Other DNA sequences of this sample code for an identical CDR3. V usage is TRBV5-1 and J usage is TRBJ1-5; the D gene is possibly TRBD1 (6 bases). The V gene lost 0 bases and the J gene lost 2 bases, with 6 bases spanning the gap. Germline lookup yields CDR1 SGHRS and CDR2 YFSETQ. The CDR3 has 14 residues. The CDR3 region is CASSLDRGNQPQHF. The DNA for the CDR3 is TGCGCCAGCAGCTTGGACAGGGGCAATCAGCCCCAGCATTTT. The full variable domain, its missing parts supplied by reference TRBV5-1 and TRBJ1-5, is KAGVTQTPRYLIKTRGQQVTLSCSPISGHRSVSWYQQTPGQGLQFLFEYFSETQRNKGNFPGRFSGRQFSNSRSEMNVSTLELGDSALYLCASSLDRGNQPQHFGDGTRLSIL.

This chain links TRBV28 with TRBJ2-7, with D perhaps TRBD2 (6 bases). In germline, CDR1 is MDHEN, CDR2 SYDVKM. CDR3 length: 13 residues. Trimming pared 5 bases from V and 1 base from J, leaving 9 bases between. This CDR3 reads CASSRGRSYEQYF. As DNA, the CDR3 is TGTGCCAGCAGTCGGGGGAGATCCTACGAGCAGTACTTC.

The chain is built from TRBV27 and TRBJ2-5; D not certain. This CDR3 spans 16 amino acids. Trimming stripped 0 bases from V and 2 bases from J, with 13 bases between. Germline V CDR1 and CDR2: MNHEY, SMNVEV (reference sequence). As DNA, the CDR3 is TGTGCCAGCAGTTTATCCTCATTTATAGGTCAAGAGACCCAGTACTTC. It yields the protein CASSLSSFIGQETQYF.

V gene TRBV5-1 combines with J gene TRBJ1-2, with D unresolved. Germline V gives CDR1 SGHRS, CDR2 YFSETQ. The length of the CDR3 is 13 residues. V lost 6 bases and J lost 1, with 10 bases in between. In nucleotides, the CDR3 is TGCGCCAGCACGGGCGAAAGTAACTATGGCTACACCTTC. Translated: CASTGESNYGYTF.

The CDR3 is CASTGQGSGRQPQHF. The CDR3 DNA reads as TGTGCCAGCACCGGACAGGGATCGGGACGTCAGCCCCAGCATTTT. V and J are TRBV28 and TRBJ1-5; 8 bases align to TRBD1. The CDR3 loop spans 15 amino acids. The germline V gene has CDR1 MDHEN and CDR2 SYDVKM. Trimming took 7 bases from V and 6 from J; bases not matched to a gene: 11.

Worth noting for this clone: Other nucleotide sequences from this sample produce the same CDR3. The chain carries TRBV18 and TRBJ2-7, with a weak D call TRBD1 (6 bases). The CDR3 has 12 residues. V was shortened by 4 bases and J by 4 bases, with 8 bases between the two germline ends. CDR1 is KGHSH and CDR2 is LQKENI in the germline V gene. The DNA of the CDR3 is TGTGCCAGCTCACAACAGGGTTACGAGCAGTACTTC. Translation: CASSQQGYEQYF. The full variable domain, rest sourced from reference TRBV18 and TRBJ2-7, is NAGVMQNPRHLVRRRGQEARLRCSPMKGHSHVYWYRQLPEEGLKFMVYLQKENIIDESGMPKERFSAEFPKEGPSILRIQQVVRGDSAAYFCASSQQGYEQYFGPGTRLTVT.

V and J are TRBV10-2 and TRBJ2-2; unclear D gene. V lost 6 bases and J lost 7, with 15 bases in between. The V gene's germline CDR1 is WSHSY and CDR2 SAAADI. The CDR3 runs to 14 residues. DNA of the CDR3: TGCGCCAGCAGATCTAGGCCCTCAAGCGGGGAGCTGTTTTTT. It is translated as CASRSRPSSGELFF.

Turning to this clone: The identical CDR3 is also encoded by other nucleotide sequences in the sample. The chain recombines TRBV6-1 with TRBJ1-1, with D possibly TRBD1 on 6 matching bases. Germline V CDR1 and CDR2: MNHNS, SASEGT. The V end was cut by 6 bases, the J end by 0 bases, with 11 bases between. The CDR3 contains 14 residues. The DNA of the CDR3 is TGTGCCAGCAGCCTACAGGGTCTGAACACTGAAGCTTTCTTT. Translating gives CASSLQGLNTEAFF.

CDR3 DNA sequence: TGTGCCAGCAGCCCAAGGGCACAGCCGGCACTACTAACCTACAATGAGCAGTTCTTC. Translated, it gives CASSPRAQPALLTYNEQFF. The chain recombines TRBV7-9 with TRBJ2-1; D not certain. Germline V CDR1 and CDR2: SEHNR, FQNEAQ (reference sequence). The CDR3 is 19 amino acids. The germline V and J ends were trimmed by 5 bases and 2 bases, with 25 bases remaining between them.

The chain has TRBV9 and TRBJ2-2; 8 positions agree with TRBD1. Per the germline V gene, CDR1 is SGDLS and CDR2 is YYNGEE. V lost 0 bases and J lost 5; bases outside the gene matches: 6. This CDR3 region has 16 residues. CDR3 DNA: TGTGCCAGCAGCGTAGAAGGGACAGGAAAAACCGGGGAGCTGTTTTTT. Translated, it gives CASSVEGTGKTGELFF.

The CDR3 region is CASSPTGASYNEQFF. For the CDR3, the DNA is TGTGCCAGCAGTCCTACAGGGGCCTCCTACAATGAGCAGTTCTTC. J is TRBJ2-1 and V is TRBV6-5, with 7 bases aligning to TRBD1. The CDR3 loop spans 15 amino acids. The V segment lost 5 bases and the J segment 0 bases; nucleotides outside the gene matches: 4. From germline, CDR1 is MNHEY and CDR2 SVGAGI.

This rearrangement joins TRBV11-2 to TRBJ2-1, with 11 bases aligning to TRBD2. Germline CDR1 SGHAT, CDR2 FQNNGV. The CDR3 is 19 amino acids. Trimming took 0 bases from V and 5 from J; bases not matched to a gene: 12. CDR3 residues: CASSLDSRRLAGNNNEQFF. CDR3 DNA sequence: TGTGCCAGCAGCTTAGATTCAAGAAGACTAGCGGGAAACAACAATGAGCAGTTCTTC.

The chain links TRBV6-1 to TRBJ1-6; D may be TRBD1 (5 bases). Germline V gene data show CDR1 as MNHNS and CDR2 as SASEGT. There are 13 residues in the CDR3. V was trimmed by 3 bases and J by 10 bases, leaving 10 bases between them. DNA for the CDR3: TGTGCCAGCAGTGAGGGGGTATTGTCACCCCTCCACTTT. This gives the protein CASSEGVLSPLHF.

In its sample, this clone was seen once. The V gene is TRBV11-2, the J gene TRBJ1-4; TRBD1 matches at 7 bases. Germline-derived CDR1 and CDR2 are SGHAT and FQNNGV. CDR3 length: 14 residues. V lost 1 base and J lost 15; bases outside the gene matches: 11. The CDR3 protein is CASSLGGGAISMFF. CDR3 bases: TGTGCCAGCAGCTTAGGAGGGGGCGCGATTTCAATGTTTTTT.

The chain joins TRBV5-6 to TRBJ1-1; possible D gene TRBD1, 5 bases. Trimming removed 4 bases from V and 4 bases from J, with 14 bases in between. The CDR3 is made up of 14 amino acids. Germline CDR1 is SGHDT and CDR2 is YYEEEE. CDR3 region: CASSPPGGSTEAFF. The DNA of the CDR3 is TGTGCCAGCAGCCCACCCGGGGGTTCCACTGAAGCTTTCTTT. The variable domain in full, completed from reference TRBV5-6 and TRBJ1-1, reads DAGVTQSPTHLIKTRGQQVTLRCSPKSGHDTVSWYQQALGQGPQFIFQYYEEEERQRGNFPDRFSGHQFPNYSSELNVNALLLGDSALYLCASSPPGGSTEAFFGQGTRLTVV.

The chain has TRBV4-1 and TRBJ1-5, with a tentative D call TRBD1 (5 bases). CDR3 size: 17 residues. V was pared by 1 base and J by 2 bases, with 15 bases between. In germline, CDR1 is MGHRA, CDR2 YSYEKL. CDR3 bases: TGCGCCAGCAGCCAAGTTCAGGGTGGGGGTGGCAATCAGCCCCAGCATTTT. Its translation: CASSQVQGGGGNQPQHF.

The CDR3 DNA reads TGTGCCATCGGAGGGACAGAACAAGAGACCCAGTACTTC. Translated, it gives CAIGGTEQETQYF. The J gene is TRBJ2-5, the V gene TRBV10-3, with D perhaps TRBD1 (7 bases). The CDR3 spans 13 residues. Germline CDR1 is ENHRY and CDR2 is SYGVKD. Trimming removed 8 bases from V and 2 bases from J, with 12 bases in between.

The chain has TRBV1 and TRBJ1-1. TRBV1 is labeled a pseudogene. This CDR3 comprises 16 residues. The CDR3 spells CTSSQSTFRGRTEAFF. CDR3 nucleotide sequence: TGCACCAGCAGCCAAAGTACCTTTCGGGGACGGACTGAAGCTTTCTTT.